A selection of T cell receptor beta chains follows, all from one sample in a study of blood T cell repertoires in COVID-19. Here immunoSEQ multiplex PCR was the method, and the copy in TCRdb shows in-frame clones only, minus some. The sample consists of around 330,000 clones, 88% of them appearing once. The specimen was peripheral blood. These receptors were obtained from a woman aged 50 to 60 with active or convalescent COVID-19. Each CDR3 is given with its conserved first and last residue. Each record gives: V gene, D gene, clone size, J gene, CDR3 DNA, CDR3 protein. D genes are given only for firm matches. Size is stated for part of the rows, as once, few or many counts, or as a class when the clone is expanded.

>TRBV24-1|TRBD2|-|TRBJ2-3
TGTGCCACCAGTGACGGACTAGGGACAGATACGCAGTATTTT
CATSDGLGTDTQYF
>TRBV28|-|-|TRBJ1-5
TGTGCCAGCAGAACAGGTAATAGCAATCAGCCCCAGCATTTT
CASRTGNSNQPQHF
>TRBV30|-|-|TRBJ1-2
TGTGCCTGGAGATGGGGGCAGGACTATGGCTACACCTTC
CAWRWGQDYGYTF
>TRBV29-1|-|-|TRBJ1-1
TGCAGCGTCCCTGGACCGGCGGGCACTGAAGCTTTCTTT
CSVPGPAGTEAFF
>TRBV19|TRBD1|once|TRBJ2-2
TGTGCCAGTAGTCCCTCGACAGGGAACGGGGAGCTGTTTTTT
CASSPSTGNGELFF
>TRBV27|TRBD1|-|TRBJ1-5
TGTGCCAGCAGTCTACTCGGGGGGACAGGGGGTATTAGCAATCAGCCCCAGCATTTT
CASSLLGGTGGISNQPQHF
>TRBV2|TRBD1|-|TRBJ1-5
TGTGCCAGCACCCTCATGGTGACAGGGTACGGCCAGCCCCAGCATTTT
CASTLMVTGYGQPQHF
>TRBV4-3|-|-|TRBJ2-7
TGCGCCAGCAGCCAAGATTTGAGTAGAATCTACGAGCAGTACTTC
CASSQDLSRIYEQYF
>TRBV29-1|-|-|TRBJ2-2
TGCAGCGGGGGACCGCGAAACACCGGGGAGCTGTTTTTT
CSGGPRNTGELFF
>TRBV6-5|TRBD1|-|TRBJ1-5
TGTGCCAGCAAAGCGGACAGGGTAAGCAATCAGCCCCAGCATTTT
CASKADRVSNQPQHF
>TRBV9|-|-|TRBJ1-6
TGTGCCAGCAGCGTAGCGGGGATAAATTCACCCCTCCACTTT
CASSVAGINSPLHF
>TRBV4-1|-|few|TRBJ2-7
TGCGCCAGCAGCCAAGAGAAAGGTTCAAGGGGGTACTTC
CASSQEKGSRGYF
>TRBV19|-|few|TRBJ2-2
TGTGCCAGTACCCCCCCGGGGGGCTACACCGGGGAGCTGTTTTTT
CASTPPGGYTGELFF
>TRBV5-5|TRBD1|-|TRBJ2-3
TGTGCCAGCAGCTTGGGAGTACAGGGGTTGTACGGTAGCACAGATACGCAGTATTTT
CASSLGVQGLYGSTDTQYF
>TRBV18|-|-|TRBJ1-2
TGTGCCAGCTCACCTCCCGTGGTGACTACTAACTATGGCTACACCTTC
CASSPPVVTTNYGYTF
>TRBV5-8|TRBD1|-|TRBJ2-1
TGTGCCAGCAACGAAATCCTGGGACAGGGTATCTATGAGCAGTTCTTC
CASNEILGQGIYEQFF
>TRBV7-2|TRBD2|-|TRBJ2-5
TGTGCCAGCAGCTTAGTGGCCCCACTGACTAGCGGGGAAGAGACCCAGTACTTC
CASSLVAPLTSGEETQYF
>TRBV5-8|TRBD2|once|TRBJ2-7
TGTGCCAGCAGCTTGGAAAGGACTAGCGGGCGGCGTTACGAGCAGTACTTC
CASSLERTSGRRYEQYF
>TRBV10-3|TRBD1|-|TRBJ2-7
TGTGCCATGGGGACAGACTCCTACGAGCAGTACTTC
CAMGTDSYEQYF
>TRBV2|-|-|TRBJ2-1
TGTGCCAGCAGCCCTAGCTCCTACAATGAGCAGTTCTTC
CASSPSSYNEQFF
>TRBV3-1/TRBV3-2|TRBD1|once|TRBJ2-3
TGTGCCAGCAGCCGTCGGGACAGGGGCACAGATACGCAGTATTTT
CASSRRDRGTDTQYF
>TRBV16|TRBD2|few|TRBJ2-7
TGTGCCAGCAGCCGTCGCCCGAGGACTAGTTCCTACGAGCAGTACTTC
CASSRRPRTSSYEQYF
>TRBV6-5|TRBD1|-|TRBJ1-1
TGTGCCAGCAGTCTACAGGGGTCGGACACTGAAGCTTTCTTT
CASSLQGSDTEAFF
>TRBV11-1|-|-|TRBJ1-1
TGTGCCAGCAGCTCCCGGGACCAATCTCGGGGGGTTTTCTTT
CASSSRDQSRGVFF
>TRBV10-3|-|-|TRBJ1-3
TGTGCCATCAGTGGCGGGACCTCTGGAAACACCATATATTTT
CAISGGTSGNTIYF
>TRBV19|TRBD2|-|TRBJ2-1
TGTGCCAGTACGGCACTAGCGGGGGTCCCCAATGAGCAGTTCTTC
CASTALAGVPNEQFF
>TRBV7-9|TRBD2|-|TRBJ2-7
TGTGCCAGCAGCTTGGGAGGGGTAGGGTCCTACGAGCAGTACTTC
CASSLGGVGSYEQYF
>TRBV4-3|-|-|TRBJ2-3
TGCGCCAGCAGCAAGGGGCTCCGCACAGATACGCAGTATTTT
CASSKGLRTDTQYF
>TRBV5-1|TRBD1|-|TRBJ1-2
TGCGCCAGCAGCCAGGGGGCGAATACTAACTATGGCTACACCTTC
CASSQGANTNYGYTF
>TRBV6-2/TRBV6-3|-|few|TRBJ1-5
TGTGCCAGCAGTTCGGCAGGGGGCAATCAGCCCCAGCATTTT
CASSSAGGNQPQHF
>TRBV7-9|TRBD2|-|TRBJ2-3
TGTGCCAGCAGCTTGCCTAGCGGGGGGGCCGGCTCTAGCACAGATACGCAGTATTTT
CASSLPSGGAGSSTDTQYF
>TRBV6-5|TRBD1|-|TRBJ2-5
TGTGCCAGCAGTTACGTCCCGGACAGGGGGCAAGAGACCCAGTACTTC
CASSYVPDRGQETQYF
>TRBV27|-|-|TRBJ1-5
TGTGCCAGCAGTCGCCAGGGTGGTTTTCAGCCCCAGCATTTT
CASSRQGGFQPQHF
>TRBV29-1|-|-|TRBJ1-1
TGCAGCGTTGTCGGGGGAAGGAACACTGAAGCTTTCTTT
CSVVGGRNTEAFF
>TRBV13|-|-|TRBJ2-7
TGTGCCAGCAGCTTCCAATACGAGCAGTACTTC
CASSFQYEQYF
>TRBV5-4|TRBD1|-|TRBJ2-7
TGTGCCAGCAGTACAGACAGGGGGCCCTACGAGCAGTACTTC
CASSTDRGPYEQYF
>TRBV3-1/TRBV3-2|TRBD2|-|TRBJ2-7
TGTGCCAGCAGGAGGCGGGGGGGCTCCTACGAGCAGTACTTC
CASRRRGGSYEQYF
>TRBV12-5|-|-|TRBJ2-7
TGTGCTAGTGGTTTGCCCGGGGGGCGTAGGCTGCAGTACTTC
CASGLPGGRRLQYF
>TRBV18|-|-|TRBJ2-7
TGTGCCAGCTCACCTAGTGCCTACGAGCAGTACTTC
CASSPSAYEQYF
>TRBV6-5|-|-|TRBJ1-1
TGTGCCAGCAGTAGCACCCCGCGGACTGAAGCTTTCTTT
CASSSTPRTEAFF
>TRBV6-2/TRBV6-3|-|once|TRBJ2-3
TGTGCCAGCAGTTACTCAGGGACACCGAATACGCAGTATTTT
CASSYSGTPNTQYF
>TRBV4-1|TRBD1|-|TRBJ1-5
TGCGCCAGCAGCCAGAGGGGACAGGGATCCAATCAGCCCCAGCATTTT
CASSQRGQGSNQPQHF
>TRBV27|-|-|TRBJ1-6
TGTGCCACCGGGGACTTGAGCTCCTATAATTCACCCCTCCACTTT
CATGDLSSYNSPLHF
>TRBV27|TRBD1|-|TRBJ1-2
TGTGCCAGCAGTTCTGACCCGGCGGGACAGCTTAACTATGGCTACACCTTC
CASSSDPAGQLNYGYTF
>TRBV2|TRBD2|-|TRBJ2-1
TGTGCCAGCGAGCGGGAGAGCTCCTACAATGAGCAGTTCTTC
CASERESSYNEQFF
>TRBV19|TRBD1|-|TRBJ1-1
TGTGCCAGTAGAGCTACAGGGGGCAGGGGGGCTTTCTTT
CASRATGGRGAFF
>TRBV12-3/TRBV12-4|-|-|TRBJ1-1
TGTGCCAGCAGAAACAGGACTGAAGCTTTCTTT
CASRNRTEAFF
>TRBV18|-|-|TRBJ1-4
TGTGCCAGCTCACCCGGGGCAACTAATGAAAAACTGTTTTTT
CASSPGATNEKLFF
>TRBV5-5|TRBD2|-|TRBJ2-5
TGTGCCAGCAGCTTTCAAGCGGGAGCGCGGGTGGAGACCCAGTACTTC
CASSFQAGARVETQYF
>TRBV5-1|-|-|TRBJ1-1
TGCGCCAGCACCCAAACCTCGGGGGGGAAACGCACTGAAGCTTTCTTT
CASTQTSGGKRTEAFF
>TRBV19|TRBD1|-|TRBJ2-7
TGTGCCAGTAGTATAGGAGTAGGGGGCCTCTACGAGCAGTACTTC
CASSIGVGGLYEQYF
>TRBV9|-|once|TRBJ1-2
TGTGCCAGCAGCGCCAGCTCGGCGGGGGGCCGTGGCTACACCTTC
CASSASSAGGRGYTF